One T cell receptor (beta chain) is described in this entry. Its antigen remains unidentified. This record belongs to a study of shared clonotypes between healthy human individuals. Study results and limitations: Clonotype sharing among the donors was expected to vary with sequencing depth. The generation probabilities recorded for non-shared clonotypes fell below those of clonotypes shared by all four donors. Enrolling few donors narrowed the genetic and exposure-history diversity that was represented.

The CDR3 runs 14 residues. The V end lost 3 bases, the J end lost 7 bases, and 14 bases lay between the germline ends. Per the germline V gene, CDR1 is SGHKS and CDR2 is YYEKEE (reference sequence). TCRdb's table, derived via immunoSEQ multiplex PCR, lists solely in-frame clones and lacks some. The data contain fewer than 1 million clones, about 96% of them singletons. Naive CD8 populations comprised CD45RO-negative cells positively selected for CCR7, excluding terminally differentiated effector memory CD45RA+ cells. The receptor's source is a man aged 25 to 40 in good health. The sample taken for sequencing was naive CD8+ T cells sorted from blood. The V call is TRBV5-5, the J call TRBJ2-1; D is unresolved. The CDR3 is CASSWIERGNEQFF. In nucleotides, the CDR3 is TGTGCCAGCAGCTGGATAGAGAGAGGTAATGAGCAGTTCTTC.